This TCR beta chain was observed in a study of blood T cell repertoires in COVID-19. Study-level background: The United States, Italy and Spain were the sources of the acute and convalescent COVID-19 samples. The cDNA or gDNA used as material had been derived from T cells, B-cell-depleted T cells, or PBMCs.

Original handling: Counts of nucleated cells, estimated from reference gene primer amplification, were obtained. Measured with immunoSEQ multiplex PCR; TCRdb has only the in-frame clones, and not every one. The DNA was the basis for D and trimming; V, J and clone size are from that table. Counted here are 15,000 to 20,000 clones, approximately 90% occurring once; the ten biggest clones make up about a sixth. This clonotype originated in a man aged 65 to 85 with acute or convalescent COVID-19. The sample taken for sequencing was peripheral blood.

CDR3 residues: CASSSTGPNQPQHF. The CDR3 DNA follows: TGTGCCAGCAGCTCCACAGGGCCCAATCAGCCCCAGCATTTT. J is TRBJ1-5 and V is TRBV6-2 or TRBV6-3; possibly TRBD1 for D (6 bases). V gave up 6 bases and J gave up 3 bases, with 12 bases separating them. The CDR3 spans 14 residues. Looked up from germline, CDR1 is MNHEY and CDR2 is SVGEGT.